Following are 6 T cell receptor beta chains from one sample sequenced in a study of T cell changes during pregnancy in multiple sclerosis. TCRdb's copy holds only in-frame clones and misses some; the assay was immunoSEQ multiplex PCR. The sample has 30,000 to 35,000 clones; just over 90% are singletons. Sequencing was performed on CD8+ T cells from peripheral blood mononuclear cells, taken before pregnancy. These receptors were collected from a female donor with multiple sclerosis, enrolled in a pregnancy study.

The rearrangement joins TRBV27 to TRBJ2-7; the D gene is possibly TRBD1 (6 bases). Trimming stripped 6 bases from V and 5 bases from J, with 23 bases between. There are 16 residues in the CDR3. The germline gives CDR1 MNHEY, CDR2 SMNVEV (reference sequence). The CDR3 is CASSPIGAGEPHEQYF. CDR3 sequence (DNA): TGTGCCAGCAGCCCTATCGGGGCAGGGGAACCCCACGAGCAGTACTTC.

The rearrangement uses TRBV4-1 and TRBJ1-1, with 8 bases lining up with TRBD1. Germline trimming cut 3 bases from V and 4 bases from J; bases unmatched to any gene: 7. The CDR3 is made up of 15 amino acids. Germline loops: CDR1 MGHRA, CDR2 YSYEKL. CDR3 DNA: TGCGCCAGCAGCCAGTATGAAACAGGGGGCACTGAAGCTTTCTTT. Translation: CASSQYETGGTEAFF.

The chain carries TRBV28 and TRBJ1-4, with 9 bases fitting TRBD1. With 6 bases clipped from V and 8 bases from J, the junction kept 7 bases outside the gene matches. This CDR3 is built from 14 residues. CDR1 MDHEN and CDR2 SYDVKM come from the germline V gene. The DNA for the CDR3 is TGTGCCAGCAGGGACAGGGGAATTGGCGAAAAACTGTTTTTT. It specifies CASRDRGIGEKLFF.

This clone was observed a single time. The J gene is TRBJ2-5, the V gene TRBV7-9; TRBD1 might be the D (6 bases). From germline, CDR1 is SEHNR and CDR2 FQNEAQ (reference sequence). With 1 base removed from V and 3 bases from J, the gap between germline ends came to 12 bases. There are 15 residues in the CDR3. The CDR3 DNA reads as TGTGCCAGCAGCTTAGGGTCTGGGGGCGAAGAGACCCAGTACTTC. This sequence encodes CASSLGSGGEETQYF. The full variable domain, its missing parts supplied by reference TRBV7-9 and TRBJ2-5, is DTGVSQNPRHKITKRGQNVTFRCDPISEHNRLYWYRQTLGQGPEFLTYFQNEAQLEKSRLLSDRFSAERPKGSFSTLEIQRTEQGDSAMYLCASSLGSGGEETQYFGPGTRLLVL.

The gene calls are TRBV9 and TRBJ2-7; 16 bases map to TRBD2. Losses at the gene ends were 4 bases for V and 4 bases for J; bases not matched to a gene: 11. The CDR3 extends over 18 amino acids. The germline CDR1 and CDR2 sequences are SGDLS and YYNGEE. The CDR3 region is CASSKGLAGGPRDYEQYF. In DNA form, the CDR3 reads TGTGCCAGCAGCAAGGGACTAGCGGGGGGGCCAAGGGATTACGAGCAGTACTTC.

V is TRBV6-1 and J is TRBJ2-6; D may be TRBD1 (5 bases). CDR1 is MNHNS, CDR2 SASEGT, per germline. V was clipped by 2 bases and J by 1 base, with 9 bases between them. The CDR3 runs 16 residues. CDR3 DNA sequence: TGTGCCAGCAGTGAACAAGGGGTTTCTGGGGCCAACGTCCTGACTTTC. Translated: CASSEQGVSGANVLTF.